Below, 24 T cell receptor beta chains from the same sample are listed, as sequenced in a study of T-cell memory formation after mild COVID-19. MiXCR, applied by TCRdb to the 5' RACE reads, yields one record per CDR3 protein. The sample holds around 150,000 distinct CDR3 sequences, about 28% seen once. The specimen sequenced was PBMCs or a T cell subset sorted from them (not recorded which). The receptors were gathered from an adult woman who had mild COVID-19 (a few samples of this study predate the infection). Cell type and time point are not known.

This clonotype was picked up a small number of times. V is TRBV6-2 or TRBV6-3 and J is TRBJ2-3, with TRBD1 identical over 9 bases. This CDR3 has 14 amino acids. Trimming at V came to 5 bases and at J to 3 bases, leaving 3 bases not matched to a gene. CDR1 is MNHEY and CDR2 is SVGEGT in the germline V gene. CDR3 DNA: TGTGCCAGCAGTGGGACAGGGCGGACAGATACGCAGTATTTT. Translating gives CASSGTGRTDTQYF.

CDR3 in amino acids: CASSLTGWSDEQYF. The CDR3 DNA sequence: TGCGCCAGCAGCTTGACGGGCTGGAGCGACGAGCAGTACTTC. The chain employs TRBV5-1 and TRBJ2-7; D is undetermined. The length of the CDR3 is 14 residues. V was cut by 1 base and J by 5 bases, with 13 bases left in between. CDR1 and CDR2 (germline): SGHRS, YFSETQ.

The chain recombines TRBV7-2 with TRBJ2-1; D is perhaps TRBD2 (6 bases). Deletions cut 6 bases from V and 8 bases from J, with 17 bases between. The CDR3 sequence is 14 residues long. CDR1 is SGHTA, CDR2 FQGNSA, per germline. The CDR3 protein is CASSPRAGYYEQFF. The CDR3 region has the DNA TGTGCCAGCAGTCCCCGGGCGGGGTATTATGAGCAGTTCTTC.

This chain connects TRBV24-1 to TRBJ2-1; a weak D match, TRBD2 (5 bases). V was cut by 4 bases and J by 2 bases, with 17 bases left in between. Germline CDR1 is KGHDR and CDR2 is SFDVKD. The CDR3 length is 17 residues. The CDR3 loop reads CATSDVSGFKAYNEQFF. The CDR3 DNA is TGTGCCACCAGTGACGTAAGCGGATTCAAAGCCTACAATGAGCAGTTCTTC.

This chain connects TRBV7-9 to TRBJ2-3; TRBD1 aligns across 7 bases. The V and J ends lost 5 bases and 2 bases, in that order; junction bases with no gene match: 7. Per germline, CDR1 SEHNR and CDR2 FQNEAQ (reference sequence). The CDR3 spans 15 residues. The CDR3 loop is CASSDRVSVTDTQYF. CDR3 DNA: TGTGCCAGCAGCGACAGGGTATCGGTCACAGATACGCAGTATTTT.

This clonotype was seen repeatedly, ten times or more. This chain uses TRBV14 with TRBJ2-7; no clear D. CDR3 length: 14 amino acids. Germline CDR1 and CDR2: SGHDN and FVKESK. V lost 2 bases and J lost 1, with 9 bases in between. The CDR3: CASSQLYSSYEQYF. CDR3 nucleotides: TGTGCCAGCAGCCAACTGTACAGTTCCTACGAGCAGTACTTC.

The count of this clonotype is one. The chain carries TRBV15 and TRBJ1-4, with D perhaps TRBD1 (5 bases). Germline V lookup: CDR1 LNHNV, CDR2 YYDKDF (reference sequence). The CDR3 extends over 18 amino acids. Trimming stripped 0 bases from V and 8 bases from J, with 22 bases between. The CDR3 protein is CATSRDLLMGQGFEKLFF. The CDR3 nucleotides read TGTGCCACCAGCAGAGATCTTCTCATGGGGCAGGGATTCGAAAAACTGTTTTTT.

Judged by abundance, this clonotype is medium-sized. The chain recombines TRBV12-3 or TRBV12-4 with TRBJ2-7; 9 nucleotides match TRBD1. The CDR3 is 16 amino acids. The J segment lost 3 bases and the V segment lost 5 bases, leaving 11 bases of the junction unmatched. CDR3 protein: CASSPAGTGFLYEQYF. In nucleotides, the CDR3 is TGTGCCAGCAGTCCAGCCGGGACAGGGTTTCTCTACGAGCAGTACTTC.

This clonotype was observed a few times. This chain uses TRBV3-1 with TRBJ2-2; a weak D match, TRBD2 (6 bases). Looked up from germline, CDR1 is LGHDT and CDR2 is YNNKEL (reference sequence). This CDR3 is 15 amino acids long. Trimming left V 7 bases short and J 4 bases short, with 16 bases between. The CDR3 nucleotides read TGTGCCAGCAACGAAGGAGGGGTTATCACCGGGGAGCTGTTTTTT. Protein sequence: CASNEGGVITGELFF.

DNA of the CDR3: TGTGCCAGCAGTTCCCGGAACAGGGCCACAGATACGCAGTATTTT. Translating gives CASSSRNRATDTQYF. The rearrangement links TRBV6-5 to TRBJ2-3, with TRBD1 as a possible D gene (6 bases). V was trimmed by 4 bases and J by 2 bases, leaving 13 bases between them. This CDR3 region has 15 residues. Germline V gene lookup returns CDR1 MNHEY and CDR2 SVGAGI.

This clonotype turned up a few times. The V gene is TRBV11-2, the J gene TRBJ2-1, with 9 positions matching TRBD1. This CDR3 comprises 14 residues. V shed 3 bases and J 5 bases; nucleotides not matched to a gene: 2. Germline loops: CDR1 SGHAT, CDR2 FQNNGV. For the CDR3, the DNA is TGTGCCAGCAGCTTCCGGGACAGGGACAATGAGCAGTTCTTC. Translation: CASSFRDRDNEQFF.

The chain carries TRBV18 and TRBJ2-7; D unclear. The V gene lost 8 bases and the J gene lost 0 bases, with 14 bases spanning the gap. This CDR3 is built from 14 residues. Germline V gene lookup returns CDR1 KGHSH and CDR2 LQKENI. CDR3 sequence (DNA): TGTGCCAGCCAGCTTGGGCGGAGCTCCTACGAGCAGTACTTC. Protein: CASQLGRSSYEQYF.

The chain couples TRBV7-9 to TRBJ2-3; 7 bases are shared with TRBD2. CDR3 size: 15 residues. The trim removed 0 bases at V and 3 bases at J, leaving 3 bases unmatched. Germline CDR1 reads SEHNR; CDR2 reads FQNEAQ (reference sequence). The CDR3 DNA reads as TGTGCCAGCAGCTTAGCCATGGGGGGGACAGATACGCAGTATTTT. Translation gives CASSLAMGGTDTQYF.

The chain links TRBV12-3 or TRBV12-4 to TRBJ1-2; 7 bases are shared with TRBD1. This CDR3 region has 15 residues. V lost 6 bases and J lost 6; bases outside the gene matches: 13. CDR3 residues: CASSPARGRGNGYTF. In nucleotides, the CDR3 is TGTGCCAGCAGCCCAGCTAGGGGGCGAGGGAATGGCTACACCTTC.

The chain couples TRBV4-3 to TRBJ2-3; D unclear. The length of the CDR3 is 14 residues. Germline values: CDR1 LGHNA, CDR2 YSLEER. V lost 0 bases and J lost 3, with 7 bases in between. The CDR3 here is CASSQDGETDTQYF. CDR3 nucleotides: TGCGCCAGCAGCCAAGACGGCGAAACAGATACGCAGTATTTT.

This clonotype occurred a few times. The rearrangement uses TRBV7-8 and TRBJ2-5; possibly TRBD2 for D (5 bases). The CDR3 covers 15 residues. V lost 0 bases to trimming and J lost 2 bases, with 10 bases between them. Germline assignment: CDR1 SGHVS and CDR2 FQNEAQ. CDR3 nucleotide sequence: TGTGCCAGCAGCTTAGCAGGAGCGGTGCAAGAGACCCAGTACTTC. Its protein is CASSLAGAVQETQYF.

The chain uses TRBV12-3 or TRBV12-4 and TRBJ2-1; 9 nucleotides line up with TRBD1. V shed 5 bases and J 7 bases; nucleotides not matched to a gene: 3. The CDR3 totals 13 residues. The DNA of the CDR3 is TGTGCCAGCAGTACAGGGGGCGGGAATGAGCAGTTCTTC. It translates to CASSTGGGNEQFF.

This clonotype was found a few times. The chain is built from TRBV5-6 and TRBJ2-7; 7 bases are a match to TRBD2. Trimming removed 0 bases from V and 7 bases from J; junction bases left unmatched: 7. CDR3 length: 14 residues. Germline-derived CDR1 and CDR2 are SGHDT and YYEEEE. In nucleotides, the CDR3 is TGTGCCAGCAGCTTGGTCGGGAGGACGGATGAGCAGTACTTC. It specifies CASSLVGRTDEQYF.

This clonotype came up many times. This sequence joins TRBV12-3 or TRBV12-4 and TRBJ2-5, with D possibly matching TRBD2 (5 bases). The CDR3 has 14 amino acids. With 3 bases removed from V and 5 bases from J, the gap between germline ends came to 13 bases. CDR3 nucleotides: TGTGCCAGCAGTTTGGCAGGCGGAGGCGAGACCCAGTACTTC. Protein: CASSLAGGGETQYF.

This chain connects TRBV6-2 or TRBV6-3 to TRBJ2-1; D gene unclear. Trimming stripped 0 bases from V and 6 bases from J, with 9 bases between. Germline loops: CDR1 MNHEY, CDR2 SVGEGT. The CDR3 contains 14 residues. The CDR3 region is CASSYSILGNEQFF. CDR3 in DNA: TGTGCCAGCAGTTACTCGATATTAGGCAATGAGCAGTTCTTC.

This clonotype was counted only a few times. The CDR3, as DNA: TGCGCCAGCAGCCCCGCACCTTTGGGGGCGCAACCAGATACGCAGTATTTT. This codes for CASSPAPLGAQPDTQYF. This rearrangement joins TRBV4-3 to TRBJ2-3; D possibly corresponds to TRBD1 (6 bases). Germline V CDR1 and CDR2: LGHNA, YSLEER. The CDR3 contains 17 residues. With 4 bases removed from V and 4 bases from J, the gap between germline ends came to 21 bases.

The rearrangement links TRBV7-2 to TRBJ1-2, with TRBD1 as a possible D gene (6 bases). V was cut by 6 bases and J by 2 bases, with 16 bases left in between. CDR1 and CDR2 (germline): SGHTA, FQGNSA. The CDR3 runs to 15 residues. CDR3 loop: CASRRRAGGNYGYTF. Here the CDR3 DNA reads TGTGCCAGCAGACGCCGGGCGGGGGGCAACTATGGCTACACCTTC.

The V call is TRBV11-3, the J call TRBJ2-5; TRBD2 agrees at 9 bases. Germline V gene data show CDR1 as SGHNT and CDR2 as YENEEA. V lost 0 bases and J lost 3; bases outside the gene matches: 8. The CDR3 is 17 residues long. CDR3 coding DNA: TGTGCCAGCAGCTTAGAAGAGATAGCGGGAGCCGAAGAGACCCAGTACTTC. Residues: CASSLEEIAGAEETQYF.

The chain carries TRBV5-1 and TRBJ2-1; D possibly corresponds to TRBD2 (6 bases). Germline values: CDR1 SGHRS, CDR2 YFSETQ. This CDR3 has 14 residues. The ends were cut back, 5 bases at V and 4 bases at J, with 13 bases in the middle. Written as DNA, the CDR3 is TGCGCCAGCAGTTTTCTTGCGGGGTACAATGAGCAGTTCTTC. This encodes CASSFLAGYNEQFF. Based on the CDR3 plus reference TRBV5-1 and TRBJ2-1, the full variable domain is KAGVTQTPRYLIKTRGQQVTLSCSPISGHRSVSWYQQTPGQGLQFLFEYFSETQRNKGNFPGRFSGRQFSNSRSEMNVSTLELGDSALYLCASSFLAGYNEQFFGPGTRLTVL.